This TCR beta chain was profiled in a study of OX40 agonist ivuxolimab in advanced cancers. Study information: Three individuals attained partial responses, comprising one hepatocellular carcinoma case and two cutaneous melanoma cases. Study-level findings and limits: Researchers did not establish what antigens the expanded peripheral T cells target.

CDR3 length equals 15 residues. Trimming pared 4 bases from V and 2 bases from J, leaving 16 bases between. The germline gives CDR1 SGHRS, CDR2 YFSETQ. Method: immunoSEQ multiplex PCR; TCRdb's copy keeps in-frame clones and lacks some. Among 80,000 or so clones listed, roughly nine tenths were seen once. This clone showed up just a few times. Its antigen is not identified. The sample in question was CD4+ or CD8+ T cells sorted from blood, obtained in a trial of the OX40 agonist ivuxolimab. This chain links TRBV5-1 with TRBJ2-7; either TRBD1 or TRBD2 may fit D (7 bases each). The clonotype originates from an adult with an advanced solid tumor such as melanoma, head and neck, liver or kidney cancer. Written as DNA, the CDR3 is TGCGCCAGCAGCCTCCAGGGGGGGTCGACCTACGAGCAGTACTTC. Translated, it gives CASSLQGGSTYEQYF. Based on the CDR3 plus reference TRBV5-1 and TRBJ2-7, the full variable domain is KAGVTQTPRYLIKTRGQQVTLSCSPISGHRSVSWYQQTPGQGLQFLFEYFSETQRNKGNFPGRFSGRQFSNSRSEMNVSTLELGDSALYLCASSLQGGSTYEQYFGPGTRLTVT.